One and the same sample provided the 15 T cell receptor beta chains below, sequenced in a study of glioma-infiltrating T cells after dendritic cell vaccination. Data came from immunoSEQ multiplex PCR; TCRdb stores just in-frame clones and leaves some out. The sample shows around 72,000 clones, 81% of them seen only once. Sample: blood, taken before dendritic cell vaccination. All receptors come from a human donor with glioblastoma.

This clone was detected once. The rearrangement joins TRBV19 to TRBJ2-1; 9 bases are shared with TRBD2. Germline lookup yields CDR1 LNHDA and CDR2 SQIVND (reference sequence). The V segment lost 2 bases and the J segment 7 bases; nucleotides outside the gene matches: 6. The CDR3 consists of 15 residues. This CDR3 reads CASSISGGGANEQFF. The CDR3 region has the DNA TGTGCCAGTAGTATAAGTGGCGGGGGGGCGAATGAGCAGTTCTTC.

The chain couples TRBV5-1 to TRBJ1-2; 7 bases match TRBD1. V lost 5 bases, J lost 7 bases, and 5 bases stayed unmatched. There are 12 residues in the CDR3. CDR1 and CDR2 (germline): SGHRS, YFSETQ. CDR3 residues: CASSPGGSGYTF. CDR3 DNA sequence: TGCGCCAGCAGTCCAGGGGGTAGTGGCTACACCTTC.

The table lists this clone with a count of one. The V gene is TRBV7-9, the J gene TRBJ2-5; 7 nucleotides align to TRBD2. Germline-derived CDR1 and CDR2 are SEHNR and FQNEAQ (reference sequence). The CDR3 extends over 17 amino acids. V dropped 4 bases and J dropped 2; count of bases not matched to a gene: 13. CDR3 coding DNA: TGTGCCAGCAGCTCGCGTTATGGTAGCGGGTCGCAAGAGACCCAGTACTTC. It yields the protein CASSSRYGSGSQETQYF.

V gene TRBV30 combines with J gene TRBJ2-3; D perhaps matches TRBD1 (6 bases). Trimming shortened V by 7 bases and J by 0 bases, and 11 bases separated the two germline ends. The germline gives CDR1 GTSNPN, CDR2 SVGIG (reference sequence). CDR3 size: 13 residues. CDR3 region: CASEGQSTDTQYF. The DNA for the CDR3 is TGTGCCTCGGAAGGACAGAGCACAGATACGCAGTATTTT.

The chain carries TRBV6-5 and TRBJ1-2; 11 nucleotides match TRBD1. Germline CDR1 MNHEY, CDR2 SVGAGI. V was pared by 3 bases and J by 6 bases, with 6 bases of the junction left unmatched. The CDR3 sequence is 15 residues long. CDR3 sequence (DNA): TGTGCCAGCAGTTATCGGGACAGGGGGATCGATGGCTACACCTTC. Translated: CASSYRDRGIDGYTF.

About this clone itself: Other DNA sequences in the same sample also yield this CDR3. V usage is TRBV9 and J usage is TRBJ1-1, with a tentative D call TRBD1 (5 bases). The V end lost 3 bases, the J end lost 7 bases, and 10 bases lay between the germline ends. Germline CDR1 and CDR2: SGDLS and YYNGEE. This CDR3 region has 12 residues. The CDR3 is CASSARGSEAFF. CDR3 coding DNA: TGTGCCAGCAGCGCTCGGGGGAGTGAAGCTTTCTTT.

This chain uses TRBV7-9 with TRBJ2-7; D is unresolved. CDR1 is SEHNR, CDR2 FQNEAQ, per germline (reference sequence). Trimming took off 1 base at V and 5 bases at J, with 12 bases between the two ends. The CDR3 has 14 amino acids. The CDR3 region is CASSLGETTNEQYF. DNA for the CDR3: TGTGCCAGCAGCTTAGGAGAGACAACGAACGAGCAGTACTTC.

CDR3 residues: CASSHTTEGGNTIYF. CDR3 nucleotides: TGTGCCAGTAGCCATACTACGGAGGGAGGAAACACCATATATTTT. The rearrangement links TRBV19 to TRBJ1-3; D not resolved. V lost 6 bases to trimming and J lost 4 bases, with 16 bases between them. The CDR3 contains 15 residues. Germline CDR1 LNHDA, CDR2 SQIVND (reference sequence).

The chain joins TRBV30 to TRBJ1-5, with D maybe TRBD1 (5 bases). Germline loops: CDR1 GTSNPN, CDR2 SVGIG (reference sequence). The CDR3 loop spans 13 amino acids. V was shortened by 2 bases and J by 9 bases, with 14 bases between the two germline ends. The CDR3 protein is CAWSSRGGGPQHF. The CDR3 DNA sequence: TGTGCCTGGAGTTCACGGGGGGGAGGGCCCCAGCATTTT.

This chain links TRBV27 with TRBJ1-1; D remains unclear. The CDR3 consists of 15 residues. Germline V gene lookup returns CDR1 MNHEY and CDR2 SMNVEV (reference sequence). Trimming stripped 4 bases from V and 0 bases from J, with 12 bases between. This CDR3 reads CASSSPRRLNTEAFF. CDR3 DNA: TGTGCCAGCAGTTCCCCCAGGCGCTTGAACACTGAAGCTTTCTTT.

The chain employs TRBV19 and TRBJ1-5; 7 bases agree with TRBD1. Germline V lookup: CDR1 LNHDA, CDR2 SQIVND (reference sequence). The CDR3 consists of 15 residues. Losses at the gene ends were 3 bases for V and 3 bases for J; bases not matched to a gene: 5. CDR3 amino acids: CASSIGRGVNQPQHF. The CDR3 region has the DNA TGTGCCAGTAGTATCGGCAGGGGGGTCAATCAGCCCCAGCATTTT.

The J gene is TRBJ1-1, the V gene TRBV5-6; TRBD1 matches at 7 bases. Germline V gene data show CDR1 as SGHDT and CDR2 as YYEEEE. This CDR3 has 13 amino acids. J was trimmed by 6 bases and V by 4 bases; bases with no gene match: 6. The CDR3 reads CASSLDRRAEAFF. Written as DNA, the CDR3 is TGTGCCAGCAGCCTGGACAGGAGGGCTGAAGCTTTCTTT.

CDR3 sequence: CASSRDWSSGNTIYF. The CDR3 DNA reads as TGTGCCAGCAGCCGAGACTGGAGCTCTGGAAACACCATATATTTT. J is TRBJ1-3 and V is TRBV7-6; D is uncertain. CDR1 and CDR2 from the germline V gene are SGHVS and FNYEAQ. The V gene lost 5 bases and the J gene lost 0 bases, with 11 bases spanning the gap. The CDR3 sequence is 15 residues long.

This chain uses TRBV18 with TRBJ1-2, with 7 bases matching TRBD1. Germline V lookup: CDR1 KGHSH, CDR2 LQKENI. Trimming cost V 1 base and J 8 bases; bases outside gene matches: 7. CDR3 length: 14 amino acids. The chain's CDR3 is CASSPLKGAEGYTF. In DNA, the CDR3 is TGTGCCAGCTCACCACTGAAGGGGGCGGAGGGCTACACCTTC.

The J gene is TRBJ2-7, the V gene TRBV5-6, with D maybe TRBD2 (5 bases). V was cut by 0 bases and J by 2 bases, with 12 bases left in between. This CDR3 is built from 15 residues. Germline CDR1 SGHDT, CDR2 YYEEEE. CDR3: CASSLAVGNTYEQYF. CDR3 DNA: TGTGCCAGCAGCTTGGCGGTCGGGAATACCTACGAGCAGTACTTC.